This T cell receptor beta chain was profiled in a study of blood T cell repertoires in COVID-19. This CDR3 is 13 amino acids long. CDR1 is SGHAT and CDR2 is FQNNGV in the germline V gene. V lost 3 bases and J lost 4, with 7 bases in between. This clone was counted a single time. Participants' reported clinical history set cohort assignment. Sequenced by immunoSEQ multiplex PCR; TCRdb stores in-frame clones only, minus some. The repertoire holds fewer than 250,000 clones, with around 85% as singletons. This receptor was obtained from a woman aged 40 to 49 with acute COVID-19. This chain uses TRBV11-2 with TRBJ1-5; D gene ambiguous. Material: PBMCs or T cells enriched from blood (not recorded which). CDR3 sequence: CASSFNGNQPQHF. DNA for the CDR3: TGTGCCAGCAGCTTTAACGGGAATCAGCCCCAGCATTTT.